This TCR beta chain was sequenced in a study of T-cell memory formation after mild COVID-19. From the 5' RACE reads, TCRdb called clonotypes with MiXCR, one entry per CDR3 protein. This table has hundreds of thousands of distinct CDR3 sequences, about a sixth appearing once. Whole-study findings and limits: What remained unconfirmed was the SARS-CoV-2 specificity of second-wave clones peaking on day 37. Certain responding clones were present in pre-infection memory, suggesting participation of cross-reactive memory. Shrinking CD4+ clones were chiefly CM and EM; CD8+ ones were chiefly EMRA.

As to this clonotype: Its specificity is not known.

V was clipped by 7 bases and J by 6 bases, with 22 bases between them. This CDR3 region has 15 residues. CDR1 and CDR2 (germline): LNHDA, SQIVND (reference sequence). The rearrangement joins TRBV19 to TRBJ2-7, with D possibly being TRBD1 (6 bases). The TCR sequence derives from an adult woman who had mild COVID-19 (a few samples of this study predate the infection). Cell type and time point are not known. The specimen was PBMCs or a T cell subset sorted from them (not recorded which). The CDR3 coding sequence is TGTGCCAGTACGTCTGAACAGGGAGTTGTTGGCGAGCAGTACTTC. Translating gives CASTSEQGVVGEQYF.